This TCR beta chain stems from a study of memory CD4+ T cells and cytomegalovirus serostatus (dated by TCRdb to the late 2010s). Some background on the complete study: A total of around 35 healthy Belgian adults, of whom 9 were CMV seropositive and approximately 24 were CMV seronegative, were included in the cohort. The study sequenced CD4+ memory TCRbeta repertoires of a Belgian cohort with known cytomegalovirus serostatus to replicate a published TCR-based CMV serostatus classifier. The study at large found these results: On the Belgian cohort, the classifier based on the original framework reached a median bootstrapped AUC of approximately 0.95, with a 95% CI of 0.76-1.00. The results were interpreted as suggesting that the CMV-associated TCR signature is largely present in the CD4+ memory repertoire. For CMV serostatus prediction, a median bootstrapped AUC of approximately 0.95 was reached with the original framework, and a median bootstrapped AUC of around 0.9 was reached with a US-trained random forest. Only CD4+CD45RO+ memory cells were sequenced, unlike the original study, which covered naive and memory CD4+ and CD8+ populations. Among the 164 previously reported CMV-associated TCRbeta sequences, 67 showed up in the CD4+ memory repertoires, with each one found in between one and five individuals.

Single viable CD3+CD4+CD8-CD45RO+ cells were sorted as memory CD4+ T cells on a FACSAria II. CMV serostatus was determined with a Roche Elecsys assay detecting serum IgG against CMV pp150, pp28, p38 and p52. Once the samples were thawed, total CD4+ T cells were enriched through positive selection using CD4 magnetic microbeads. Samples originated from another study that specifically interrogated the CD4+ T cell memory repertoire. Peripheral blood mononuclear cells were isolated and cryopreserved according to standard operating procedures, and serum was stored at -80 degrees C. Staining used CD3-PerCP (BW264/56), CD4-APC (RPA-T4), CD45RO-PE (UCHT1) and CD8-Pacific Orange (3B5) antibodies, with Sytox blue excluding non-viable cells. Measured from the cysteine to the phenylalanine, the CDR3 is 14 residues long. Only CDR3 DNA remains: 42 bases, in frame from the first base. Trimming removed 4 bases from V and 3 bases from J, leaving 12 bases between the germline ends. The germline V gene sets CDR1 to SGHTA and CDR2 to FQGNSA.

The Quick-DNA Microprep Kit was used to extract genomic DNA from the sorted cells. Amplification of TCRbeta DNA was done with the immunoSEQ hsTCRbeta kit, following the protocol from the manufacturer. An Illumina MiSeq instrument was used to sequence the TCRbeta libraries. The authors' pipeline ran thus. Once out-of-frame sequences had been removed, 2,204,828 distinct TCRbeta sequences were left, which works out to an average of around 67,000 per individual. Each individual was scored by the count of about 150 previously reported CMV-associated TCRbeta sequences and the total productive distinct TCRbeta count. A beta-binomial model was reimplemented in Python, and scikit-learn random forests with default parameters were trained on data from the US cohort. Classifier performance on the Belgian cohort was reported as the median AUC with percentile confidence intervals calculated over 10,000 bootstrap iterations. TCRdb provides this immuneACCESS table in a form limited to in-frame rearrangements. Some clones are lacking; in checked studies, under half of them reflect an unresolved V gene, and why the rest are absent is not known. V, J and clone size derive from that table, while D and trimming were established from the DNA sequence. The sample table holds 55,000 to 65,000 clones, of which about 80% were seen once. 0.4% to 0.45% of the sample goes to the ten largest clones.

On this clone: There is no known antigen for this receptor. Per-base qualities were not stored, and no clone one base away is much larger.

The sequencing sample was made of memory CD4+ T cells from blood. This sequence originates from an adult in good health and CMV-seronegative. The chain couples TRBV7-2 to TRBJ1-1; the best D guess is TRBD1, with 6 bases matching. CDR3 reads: CASSSQQGYTEAFF. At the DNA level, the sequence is TGTGCCAGCAGCTCGCAGCAGGGGTACACTGAAGCTTTCTTT.